The 9 T cell receptor beta chains below come from one sample, sequenced in a study of long-term antiretroviral therapy in people with HIV. Survey-level immunoSEQ v3.0 assays were run. Sequencing used immunoSEQ multiplex PCR; TCRdb keeps in-frame clones, though not all of them. This table holds 25,000 to 30,000 clones, almost 95% found once. Specimen: unsorted PBMCs, collected roughly 7.1 years after starting antiretroviral therapy. The receptors derive from a man in his forties or fifties with HIV.

The chain combines TRBV2 with TRBJ1-4; D gene ambiguous. CDR1 SNHLY and CDR2 FYNNEI come from the germline V gene. V lost 2 bases and J lost 0, with 7 bases in between. The CDR3 spans 15 residues. The CDR3 nucleotides are TGTGCCAGCAGTGAAAACGGTGCAACTAATGAAAAACTGTTTTTT. Protein product: CASSENGATNEKLFF.

In nucleotides, the CDR3 is TGTGCCAGCAGTTACTCTTTGGGGGCGCGATCACCCCTCCACTTT. Protein sequence: CASSYSLGARSPLHF. The chain uses TRBV6-5 and TRBJ1-6; D is possibly TRBD1 (6 bases). The germline V gene has CDR1 MNHEY and CDR2 SVGAGI. Trimming removed 0 bases from V and 10 bases from J, with 13 bases in between. This CDR3 is built from 15 residues.

The CDR3 reads CAAGTPYGYTF. The CDR3 coding sequence is TGTGCCGCCGGGACACCCTATGGCTACACCTTC. The chain carries TRBV28 and TRBJ1-2; D possibly corresponds to TRBD1 (6 bases). V lost 11 bases to trimming and J lost 4 bases, with 11 bases between them. Germline CDR1 MDHEN, CDR2 SYDVKM. The CDR3 runs to 11 residues.

This clone was observed once. The V gene is TRBV5-4, the J gene TRBJ1-4; D not certain. This CDR3 contains 14 residues. V lost 3 bases and J lost 7, with 13 bases in between. Looked up from germline, CDR1 is SGHNT and CDR2 is YYREEE (reference sequence). The CDR3 nucleotides are TGTGCCAGCAGCTCCGACTCCGTGTCTGAAAAACTGTTTTTT. Its translation is CASSSDSVSEKLFF.

This chain uses TRBV19 with TRBJ2-7; 9 bases agree with TRBD1. After removal of 2 bases from V and 3 bases from J, the junction contained 5 bases not matched to a gene. The CDR3 runs to 15 residues. Germline V lookup: CDR1 LNHDA, CDR2 SQIVND (reference sequence). This chain's CDR3 is CASSIQPGQGYEQYF. The CDR3 nucleotides read TGTGCCAGTAGTATACAACCGGGACAGGGCTACGAGCAGTACTTC.

This rearrangement joins TRBV19 to TRBJ1-2; maybe TRBD1 (6 bases). V was cut by 0 bases and J by 7 bases, with 12 bases left in between. The CDR3 loop spans 14 amino acids. The germline V gene encodes CDR1 LNHDA and CDR2 SQIVND (reference sequence). DNA for the CDR3: TGTGCCAGTAGTATAGAGCAGGGGTACTCTGGCTACACCTTC. Translation gives CASSIEQGYSGYTF.

The rearrangement uses TRBV30 and TRBJ1-2; perhaps TRBD1 as D (5 bases). Trimming left V 0 bases short and J 4 bases short, with 12 bases between. Germline CDR1 reads GTSNPN; CDR2 reads SVGIG (reference sequence). The CDR3 consists of 14 residues. CDR3 in amino acids: CAWSVEGLGYGYTF. In nucleotides, the CDR3 is TGTGCCTGGAGTGTCGAGGGGCTGGGCTATGGCTACACCTTC.

The gene calls are TRBV10-1 and TRBJ1-5; D call uncertain. The CDR3 consists of 12 residues. Germline CDR1 WNHNN, CDR2 SYGVQD (reference sequence). The V and J ends lost 0 bases and 7 bases respectively, with 4 bases between them. The CDR3 DNA follows: TGCGCCAGCAGTGAGTCTAACCAGCCCCAGCATTTT. This sequence encodes CASSESNQPQHF.

This clone was seen just once. V usage is TRBV27 and J usage is TRBJ1-3, with 7 bases identical to TRBD1. V was clipped by 4 bases and J by 4 bases; unmatched bases: 1. The CDR3 extends over 13 amino acids. The germline V gene encodes CDR1 MNHEY and CDR2 SMNVEV (reference sequence). The CDR3 is CASSWDSGNTIYF. The CDR3 nucleotides are TGTGCCAGCAGTTGGGACAGCGGAAACACCATATATTTT.